These 14 T cell receptor beta chains originate from one sample sequenced in a study of vaccination and CD4 T cells after COVID-19. Their recognized antigens are unknown. The Oncomine TCR Beta short-read assay generated sequence data from the DNA of cultured CD4+ T cells. TCRdb re-analysed the PCR reads in MiXCR, keeping a single row per CDR3 protein. The table shows 20,000 to 25,000 distinct CDR3 sequences, with roughly 70% occurring only once. Described treatment: approximately nine-day PBMC culture with coronavirus spike peptide pools or control peptides (ViraFEST assay). Sequences were obtained from CD4+ T cells from blood, cultured in vitro. The origin of the receptors is a human donor who had recovered from COVID-19.

The rearrangement uses TRBV15 and TRBJ1-4; D may be TRBD1 (5 bases). The ends were cut back, 1 base at V and 3 bases at J, with 12 bases in the middle. The CDR3 covers 16 residues. The germline V gene has CDR1 LNHNV and CDR2 YYDKDF (reference sequence). The CDR3 DNA reads TGTGCCACCAGCAGAGGGCGGGGGGTTCCTAATGAAAAACTGTTTTTT. As protein: CATSRGRGVPNEKLFF. Filled out from reference TRBV15 and TRBJ1-4, the complete variable domain reads DAMVIQNPRYQVTQFGKPVTLSCSQTLNHNVMYWYQQKSSQAPKLLFHYYDKDFNNEADTPDNFQSRRPNTSFCFLDIRSPGLGDTAMYLCATSRGRGVPNEKLFFGSGTQLSVL.

V gene TRBV7-2 combines with J gene TRBJ2-1, with D hard to call. The CDR3 loop spans 15 amino acids. In germline, CDR1 is SGHTA, CDR2 FQGNSA. The V end lost 2 bases, the J end lost 3 bases, and 11 bases lay between the germline ends. The CDR3 DNA is TGTGCCAGCAGCTTAACTCCCCTTAACTACAATGAGCAGTTCTTC. Encoded protein: CASSLTPLNYNEQFF. The entire variable domain, with the rest obtained from reference TRBV7-2 and TRBJ2-1, is as follows: GAGVSQSPSNKVTEKGKDVELRCDPISGHTALYWYRQSLGQGLEFLIYFQGNSAPDKSGLPSDRFSAERTGGSVSTLTIQRTQQEDSAVYLCASSLTPLNYNEQFFGPGTRLTVL.

This chain uses TRBV2 with TRBJ1-5; TRBD1 matches at 7 bases. The germline gives CDR1 SNHLY, CDR2 FYNNEI. J lost 2 bases, V lost 5 bases, and 6 bases had no gene match. The CDR3 length is 15 residues. For the CDR3, the DNA is TGTGCCAGCAGTTCAAACAGGGGCGGCAATCAGCCCCAGCATTTT. It translates to CASSSNRGGNQPQHF.

The chain is built from TRBV7-7 and TRBJ2-1; perhaps TRBD1 as D (5 bases). V was shortened by 5 bases and J by 5 bases, with 10 bases between the two germline ends. This CDR3 has 13 residues. Germline V lookup: CDR1 SSHAT, CDR2 FNYEAQ (reference sequence). CDR3 sequence: CASSPQVNNEQFF. The DNA for the CDR3 is TGTGCCAGCAGCCCACAGGTTAACAATGAGCAGTTCTTC.

DNA of the CDR3: TGTGCCAGCAGCTTAGTTAGGCAGGGCAATCAGCCCCAGCATTTT. Residues: CASSLVRQGNQPQHF. The chain recombines TRBV7-2 with TRBJ1-5; D is ambiguous. The ends were cut back, 1 base at V and 2 bases at J, with 9 bases in the middle. Looked up from germline, CDR1 is SGHTA and CDR2 is FQGNSA. The length of the CDR3 is 15 residues.

As DNA, the CDR3 is TGTGCCACCAGCAGAGATACGGGAAATCAGCCCCAGCATTTT. The encoded protein is CATSRDTGNQPQHF. This chain joins TRBV15 and TRBJ1-5; D is unclear. Trimming pared 0 bases from V and 4 bases from J, leaving 7 bases between. The CDR3 is 14 residues long. Germline CDR1 and CDR2: LNHNV and YYDKDF (reference sequence).

This clonotype showed up just a few times. This sequence joins TRBV6-1 and TRBJ1-5; D ambiguous. Trimming took off 6 bases at V and 3 bases at J, with 12 bases between the two ends. The V gene's germline CDR1 is MNHNS and CDR2 SASEGT. The length of the CDR3 is 14 residues. The CDR3 coding sequence is TGTGCCAGCAGGGGCCCAGGCTTCAATCAGCCCCAGCATTTT. This gives the protein CASRGPGFNQPQHF.

CDR3 protein: CAISNSGGQETQYF. CDR3 nucleotides: TGTGCCATCAGTAATAGCGGGGGCCAAGAGACCCAGTACTTC. The V gene is TRBV10-3, the J gene TRBJ2-5; 9 positions agree with TRBD2. The germline V gene has CDR1 ENHRY and CDR2 SYGVKD. This CDR3 is built from 14 residues. Trimming took 5 bases from V and 1 from J; bases not matched to a gene: 2.

The genes are TRBV30 and TRBJ2-3; either TRBD1 or TRBD2 may fit D (5 bases each). The CDR3 runs 13 residues. Germline values: CDR1 GTSNPN, CDR2 SVGIG (reference sequence). Trimming left V 8 bases short and J 0 bases short, with 12 bases between. In DNA, the CDR3 is TGTGCCCGCACAGGCGGGAGCACAGATACGCAGTATTTT. As protein: CARTGGSTDTQYF.

This sequence joins TRBV20-1 and TRBJ2-3; TRBD2 agrees at 10 bases. The CDR3 contains 18 residues. With V trimmed by 1 base and J by 6 bases, 16 bases remained unmatched. Germline V gives CDR1 DFQATT, CDR2 SNEGSKA (reference sequence). In nucleotides, the CDR3 is TGCAGTGCTAGAGGGGACGAGGGGGGACTAGCGAGATCTGATACGCAGTATTTT. As protein: CSARGDEGGLARSDTQYF.

This chain uses TRBV5-1 with TRBJ1-2; possibly TRBD1 for D (5 bases). The length of the CDR3 is 13 residues. Between the trimmed V and J ends, which lost 0 bases and 7 bases, there was a span of 10 bases. Germline loops: CDR1 SGHRS, CDR2 YFSETQ. CDR3 loop: CASSLEGVVGYTF. The CDR3 nucleotides read TGCGCCAGCAGCTTGGAAGGGGTAGTTGGCTACACCTTC.

This clonotype showed up just once. The rearrangement joins TRBV11-3 to TRBJ2-5, with TRBD2 matching over 9 bases. From germline, CDR1 is SGHNT and CDR2 YENEEA. The CDR3 sequence is 16 residues long. V gave up 3 bases and J gave up 1 base; unmatched junction bases: 6. CDR3 sequence (DNA): TGTGCCAGCAGCTTGTGGAGCGGGAGGATCCAAGAGACCCAGTACTTC. This sequence encodes CASSLWSGRIQETQYF.

The V call is TRBV20-1, the J call TRBJ2-1, with 10 positions matching TRBD2. Trimming at V came to 3 bases and at J to 7 bases, leaving 9 bases not matched to a gene. The CDR3 is 15 residues long. Germline V CDR1 and CDR2: DFQATT, SNEGSKA (reference sequence). The DNA of the CDR3 is TGCAGTGCTAGTCGAGCGGGAGGGCCTATGAATGAGCAGTTCTTC. Its translation is CSASRAGGPMNEQFF.

This rearrangement joins TRBV6-2 or TRBV6-3 to TRBJ2-4; 8 bases align to TRBD2. Germline V gene sequence: CDR1 MNHEY, CDR2 SVGEGT. CDR3 length equals 16 residues. V was clipped by 6 bases and J by 0 bases; unmatched bases: 7. As DNA, the CDR3 is TGTGCCAGCAGACCGGGACTAGGACGAGCCAAAAACATTCAGTACTTC. This codes for CASRPGLGRAKNIQYF.